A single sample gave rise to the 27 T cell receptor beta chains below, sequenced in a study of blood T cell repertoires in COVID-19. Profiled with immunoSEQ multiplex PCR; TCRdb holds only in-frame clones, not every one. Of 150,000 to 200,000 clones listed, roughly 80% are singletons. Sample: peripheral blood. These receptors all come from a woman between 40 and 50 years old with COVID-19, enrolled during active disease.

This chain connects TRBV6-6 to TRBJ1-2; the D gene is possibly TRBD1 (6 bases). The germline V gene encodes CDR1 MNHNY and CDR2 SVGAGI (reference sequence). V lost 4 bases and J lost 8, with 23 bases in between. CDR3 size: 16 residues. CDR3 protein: CASSFLPGVGPRGYTF. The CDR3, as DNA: TGTGCCAGCAGTTTTCTCCCAGGGGTCGGCCCGCGGGGCTACACCTTC.

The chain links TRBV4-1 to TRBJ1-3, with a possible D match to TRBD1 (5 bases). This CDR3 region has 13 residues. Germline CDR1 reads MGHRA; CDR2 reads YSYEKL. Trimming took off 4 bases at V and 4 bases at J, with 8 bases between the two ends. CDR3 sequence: CASSLGGGNTIYF. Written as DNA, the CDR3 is TGCGCCAGCAGCCTTGGGGGGGGAAACACCATATATTTT.

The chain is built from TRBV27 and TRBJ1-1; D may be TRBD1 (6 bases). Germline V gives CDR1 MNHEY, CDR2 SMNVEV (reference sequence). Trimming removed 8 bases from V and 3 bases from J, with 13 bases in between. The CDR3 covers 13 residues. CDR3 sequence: CASHRDPHTEAFF. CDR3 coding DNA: TGTGCCAGCCACAGGGACCCTCACACTGAAGCTTTCTTT.

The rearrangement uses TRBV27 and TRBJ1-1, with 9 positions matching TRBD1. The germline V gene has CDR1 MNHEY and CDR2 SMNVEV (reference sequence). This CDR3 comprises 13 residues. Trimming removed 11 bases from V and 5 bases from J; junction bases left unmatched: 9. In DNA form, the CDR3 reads TGTGCCTCGGCCGGACAGGGGTGGACTGAAGCTTTCTTT. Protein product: CASAGQGWTEAFF.

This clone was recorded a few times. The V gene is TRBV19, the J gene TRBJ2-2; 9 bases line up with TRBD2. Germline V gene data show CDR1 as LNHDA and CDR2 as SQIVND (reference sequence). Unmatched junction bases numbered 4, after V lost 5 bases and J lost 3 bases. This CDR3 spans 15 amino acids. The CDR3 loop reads CASSRLAGHTGELFF. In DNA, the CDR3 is TGTGCCAGTAGTCGGCTAGCGGGGCACACCGGGGAGCTGTTTTTT.

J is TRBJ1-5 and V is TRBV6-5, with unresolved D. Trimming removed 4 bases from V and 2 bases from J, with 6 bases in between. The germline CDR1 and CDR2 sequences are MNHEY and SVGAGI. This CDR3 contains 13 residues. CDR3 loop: CASSLTGNQPQHF. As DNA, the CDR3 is TGTGCCAGCAGTTTAACGGGCAATCAGCCCCAGCATTTT.

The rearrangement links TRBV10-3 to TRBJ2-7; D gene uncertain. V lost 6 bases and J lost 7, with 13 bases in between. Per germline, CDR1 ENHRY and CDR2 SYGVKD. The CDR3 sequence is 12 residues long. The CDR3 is CAISPQTTEQYF. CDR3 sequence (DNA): TGTGCCATCAGCCCTCAGACAACTGAGCAGTACTTC.

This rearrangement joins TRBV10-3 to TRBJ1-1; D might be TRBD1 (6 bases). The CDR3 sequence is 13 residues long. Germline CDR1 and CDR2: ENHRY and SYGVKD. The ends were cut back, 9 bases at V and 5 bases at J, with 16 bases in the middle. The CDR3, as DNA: TGTGCCATTTGGACAGATTTTGGGACTGAAGCTTTCTTT. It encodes CAIWTDFGTEAFF.

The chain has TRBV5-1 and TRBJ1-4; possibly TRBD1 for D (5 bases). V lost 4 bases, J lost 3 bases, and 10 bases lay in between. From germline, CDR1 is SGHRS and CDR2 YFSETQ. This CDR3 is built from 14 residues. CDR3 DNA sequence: TGCGCCAGCAGCCTGGACAACCCTAATGAAAAACTGTTTTTT. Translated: CASSLDNPNEKLFF.

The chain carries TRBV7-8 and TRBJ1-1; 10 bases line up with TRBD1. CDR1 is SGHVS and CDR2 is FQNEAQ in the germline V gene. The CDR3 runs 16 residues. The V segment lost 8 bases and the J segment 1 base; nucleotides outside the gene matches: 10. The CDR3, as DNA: TGTGCCAGCGCGCTCGGGACAGGGGAGGGGAACACTGAAGCTTTCTTT. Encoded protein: CASALGTGEGNTEAFF. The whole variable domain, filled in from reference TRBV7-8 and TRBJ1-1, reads GAGVSQSPRYKVAKRGQDVALRCDPISGHVSLFWYQQALGQGPEFLTYFQNEAQLDKSGLPSDRFFAERPEGSVSTLKIQRTQQEDSAVYLCASALGTGEGNTEAFFGQGTRLTVV.

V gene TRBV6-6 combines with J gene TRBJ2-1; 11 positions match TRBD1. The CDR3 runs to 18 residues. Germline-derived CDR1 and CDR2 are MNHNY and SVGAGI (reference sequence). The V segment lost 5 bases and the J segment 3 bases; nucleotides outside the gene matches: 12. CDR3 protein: CASSRTGGETSGYNEQFF. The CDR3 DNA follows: TGTGCCAGCAGTCGGACAGGGGGCGAGACTAGCGGCTACAATGAGCAGTTCTTC.

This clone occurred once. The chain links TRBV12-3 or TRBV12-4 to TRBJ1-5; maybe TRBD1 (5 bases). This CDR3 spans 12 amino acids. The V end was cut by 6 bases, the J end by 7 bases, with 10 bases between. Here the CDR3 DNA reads TGTGCCAGCAGCCACGGGGGGCAGCCCCAGCATTTT. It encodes CASSHGGQPQHF.

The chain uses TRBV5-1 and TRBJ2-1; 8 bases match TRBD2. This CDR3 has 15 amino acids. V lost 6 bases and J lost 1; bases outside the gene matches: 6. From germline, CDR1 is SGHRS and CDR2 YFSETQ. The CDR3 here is CASNERERSYNEQFF. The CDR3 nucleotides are TGCGCCAGCAACGAGCGGGAGCGGTCCTACAATGAGCAGTTCTTC.

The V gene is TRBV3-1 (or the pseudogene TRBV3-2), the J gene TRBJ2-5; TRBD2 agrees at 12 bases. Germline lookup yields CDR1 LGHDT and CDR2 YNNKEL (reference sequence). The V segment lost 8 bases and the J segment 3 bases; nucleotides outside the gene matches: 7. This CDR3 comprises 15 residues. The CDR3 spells CASGQTSGSKETQYF. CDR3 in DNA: TGTGCCAGCGGACAGACTAGCGGGAGTAAAGAGACCCAGTACTTC.

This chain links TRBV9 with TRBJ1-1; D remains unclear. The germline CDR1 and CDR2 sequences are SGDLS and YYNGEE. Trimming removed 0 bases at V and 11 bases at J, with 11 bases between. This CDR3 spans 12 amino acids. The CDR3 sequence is CASSVDLGQAFF. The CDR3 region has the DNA TGTGCCAGCAGCGTAGATTTGGGCCAGGCTTTCTTT.

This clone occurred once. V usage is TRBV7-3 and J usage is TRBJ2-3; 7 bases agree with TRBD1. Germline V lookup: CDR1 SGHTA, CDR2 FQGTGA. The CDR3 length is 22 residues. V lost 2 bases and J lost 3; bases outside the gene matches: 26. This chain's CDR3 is CASSLDPSRWHLRTGLTDTQYF. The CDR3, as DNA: TGTGCCAGCAGCTTAGACCCATCCCGGTGGCATCTCCGGACAGGATTGACAGATACGCAGTATTTT. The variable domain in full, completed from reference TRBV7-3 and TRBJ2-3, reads GAGVSQTPSNKVTEKGKYVELRCDPISGHTALYWYRQSLGQGPEFLIYFQGTGAADDSGLPNDRFFAVRPEGSVSTLKIQRTERGDSAVYLCASSLDPSRWHLRTGLTDTQYFGPGTRLTVL.

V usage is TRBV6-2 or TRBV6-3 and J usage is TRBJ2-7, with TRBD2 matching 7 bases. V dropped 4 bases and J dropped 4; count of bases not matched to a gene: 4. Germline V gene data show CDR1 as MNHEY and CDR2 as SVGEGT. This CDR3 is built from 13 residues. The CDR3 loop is CASSSGLLYEQYF. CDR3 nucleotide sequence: TGTGCCAGCAGTTCGGGACTACTATACGAGCAGTACTTC.

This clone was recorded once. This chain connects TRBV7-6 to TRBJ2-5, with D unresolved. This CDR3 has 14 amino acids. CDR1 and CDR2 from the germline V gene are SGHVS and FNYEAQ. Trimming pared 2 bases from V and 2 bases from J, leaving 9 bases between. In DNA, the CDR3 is TGTGCCAGCAGCTTAAATGGGCCGCAAGAGACCCAGTACTTC. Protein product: CASSLNGPQETQYF.

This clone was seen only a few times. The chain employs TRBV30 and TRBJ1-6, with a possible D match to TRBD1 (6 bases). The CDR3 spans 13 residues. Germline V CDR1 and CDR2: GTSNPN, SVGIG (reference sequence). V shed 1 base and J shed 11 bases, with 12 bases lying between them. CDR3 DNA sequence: TGTGCCTGGAGTGGGGGGCCCGGGGCACCCCTCCACTTT. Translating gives CAWSGGPGAPLHF.

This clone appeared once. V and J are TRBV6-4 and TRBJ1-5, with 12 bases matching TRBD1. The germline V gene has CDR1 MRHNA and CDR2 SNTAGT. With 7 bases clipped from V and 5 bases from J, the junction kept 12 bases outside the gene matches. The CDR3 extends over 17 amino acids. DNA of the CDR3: TGTGCCAGCAAAAGGGACAGGGGGCCCAGGGGCCATCAGCCCCAGCATTTT. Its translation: CASKRDRGPRGHQPQHF.

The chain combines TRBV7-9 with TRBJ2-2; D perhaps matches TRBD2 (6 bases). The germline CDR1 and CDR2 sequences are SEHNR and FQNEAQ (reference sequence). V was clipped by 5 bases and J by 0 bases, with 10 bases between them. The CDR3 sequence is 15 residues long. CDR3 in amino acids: CASSQWRANTGELFF. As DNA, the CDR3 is TGTGCCAGCAGCCAGTGGAGGGCGAACACCGGGGAGCTGTTTTTT.

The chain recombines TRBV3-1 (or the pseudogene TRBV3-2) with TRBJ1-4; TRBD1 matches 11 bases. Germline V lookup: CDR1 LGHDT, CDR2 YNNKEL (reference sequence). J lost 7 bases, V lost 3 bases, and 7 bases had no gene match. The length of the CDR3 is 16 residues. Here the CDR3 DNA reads TGTGCCAGCAGCCAGTCGGACAGGGGGCGGGGTGAAAAACTGTTTTTT. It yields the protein CASSQSDRGRGEKLFF.

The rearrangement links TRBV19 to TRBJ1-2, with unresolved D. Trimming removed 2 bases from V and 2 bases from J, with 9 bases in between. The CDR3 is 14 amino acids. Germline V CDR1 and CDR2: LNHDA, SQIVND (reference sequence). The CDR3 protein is CASSIIGLNYGYTF. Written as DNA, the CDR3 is TGTGCCAGTAGTATAATTGGACTCAACTATGGCTACACCTTC.

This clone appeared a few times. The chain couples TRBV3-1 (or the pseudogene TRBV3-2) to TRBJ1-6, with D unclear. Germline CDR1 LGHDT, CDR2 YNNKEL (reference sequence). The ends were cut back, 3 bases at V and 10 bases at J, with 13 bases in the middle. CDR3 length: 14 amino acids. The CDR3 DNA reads TGTGCCAGCAGCCAGGCGGGCCGGGTCTCACCCCTCCACTTT. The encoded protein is CASSQAGRVSPLHF.

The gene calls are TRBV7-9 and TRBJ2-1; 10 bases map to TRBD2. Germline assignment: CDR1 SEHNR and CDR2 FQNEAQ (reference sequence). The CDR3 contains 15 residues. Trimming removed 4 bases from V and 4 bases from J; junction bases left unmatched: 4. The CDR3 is CASSSTSGSYNEQFF. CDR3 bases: TGTGCCAGCAGCTCGACTAGCGGGTCGTACAATGAGCAGTTCTTC.

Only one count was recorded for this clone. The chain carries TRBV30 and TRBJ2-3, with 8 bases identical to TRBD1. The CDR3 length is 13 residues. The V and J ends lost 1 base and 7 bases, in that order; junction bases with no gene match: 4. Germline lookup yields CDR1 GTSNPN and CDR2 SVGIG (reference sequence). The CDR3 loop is CAWSGTGWNTQYF. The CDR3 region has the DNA TGTGCCTGGAGTGGGACAGGGTGGAATACGCAGTATTTT.

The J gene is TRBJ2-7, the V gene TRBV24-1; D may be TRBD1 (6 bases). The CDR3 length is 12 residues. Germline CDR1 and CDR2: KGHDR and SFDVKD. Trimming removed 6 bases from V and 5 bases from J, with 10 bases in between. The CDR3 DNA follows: TGTGCCACCAGTACAGGGAGAAACGAGCAGTACTTC. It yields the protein CATSTGRNEQYF.